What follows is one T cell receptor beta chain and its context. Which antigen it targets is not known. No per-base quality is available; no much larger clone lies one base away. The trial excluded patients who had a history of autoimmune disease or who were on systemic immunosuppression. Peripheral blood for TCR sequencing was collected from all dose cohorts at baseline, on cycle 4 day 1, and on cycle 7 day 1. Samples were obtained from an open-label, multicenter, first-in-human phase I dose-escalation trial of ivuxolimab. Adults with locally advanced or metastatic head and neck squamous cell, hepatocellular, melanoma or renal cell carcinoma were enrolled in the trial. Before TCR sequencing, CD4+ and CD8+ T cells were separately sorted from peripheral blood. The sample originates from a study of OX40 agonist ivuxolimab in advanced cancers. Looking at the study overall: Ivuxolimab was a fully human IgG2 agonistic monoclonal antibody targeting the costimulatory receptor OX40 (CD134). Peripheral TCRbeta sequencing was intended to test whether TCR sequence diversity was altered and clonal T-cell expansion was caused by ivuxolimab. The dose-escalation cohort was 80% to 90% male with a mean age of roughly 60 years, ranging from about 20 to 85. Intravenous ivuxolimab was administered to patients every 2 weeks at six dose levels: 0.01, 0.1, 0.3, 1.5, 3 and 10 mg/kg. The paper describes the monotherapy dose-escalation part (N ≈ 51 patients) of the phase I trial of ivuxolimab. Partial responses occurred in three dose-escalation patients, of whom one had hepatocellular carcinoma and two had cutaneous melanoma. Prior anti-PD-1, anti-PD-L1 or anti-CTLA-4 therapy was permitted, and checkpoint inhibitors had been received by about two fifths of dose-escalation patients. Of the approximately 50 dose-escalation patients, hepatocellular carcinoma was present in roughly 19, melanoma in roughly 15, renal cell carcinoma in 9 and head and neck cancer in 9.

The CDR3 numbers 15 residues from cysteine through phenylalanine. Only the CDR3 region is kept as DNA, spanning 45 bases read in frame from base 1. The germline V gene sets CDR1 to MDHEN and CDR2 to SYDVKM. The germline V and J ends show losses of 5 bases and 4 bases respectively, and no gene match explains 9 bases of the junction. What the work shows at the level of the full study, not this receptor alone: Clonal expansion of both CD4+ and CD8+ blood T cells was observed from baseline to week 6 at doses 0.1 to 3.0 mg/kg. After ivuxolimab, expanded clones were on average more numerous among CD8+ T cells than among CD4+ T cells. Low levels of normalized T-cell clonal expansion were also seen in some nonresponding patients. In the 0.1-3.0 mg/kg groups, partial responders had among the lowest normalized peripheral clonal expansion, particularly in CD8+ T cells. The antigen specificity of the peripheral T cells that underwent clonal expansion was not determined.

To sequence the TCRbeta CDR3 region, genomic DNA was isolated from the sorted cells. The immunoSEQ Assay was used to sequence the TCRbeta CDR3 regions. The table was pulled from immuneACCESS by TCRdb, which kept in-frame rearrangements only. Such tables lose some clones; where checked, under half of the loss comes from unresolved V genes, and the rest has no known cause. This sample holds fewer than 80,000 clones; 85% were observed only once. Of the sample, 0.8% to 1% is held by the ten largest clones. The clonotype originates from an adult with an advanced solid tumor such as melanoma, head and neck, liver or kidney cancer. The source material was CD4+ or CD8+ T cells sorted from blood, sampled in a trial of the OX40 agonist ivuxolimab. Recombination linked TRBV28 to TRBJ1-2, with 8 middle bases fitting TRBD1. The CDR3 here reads CASSIGQGPLYGYTF. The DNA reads TGTGCCAGCAGTATCGGACAGGGTCCCCTCTATGGCTACACCTTC.